A single sample gave rise to the 14 T cell receptor beta chains below, sequenced in a study of radiotherapy plus CTLA-4 blockade in lung cancer. TCRdb's copy holds only in-frame clones and misses some; the assay was immunoSEQ multiplex PCR. The sample yields approximately 45,000 clones, approximately 62% seen once. Sequencing was performed on peripheral blood, taken from a patient treated with radiotherapy plus ipilimumab. The receptors come from a human donor with non-small cell lung cancer who had a partial response to radiotherapy plus ipilimumab.

Only a few counts were recorded for this clone. This same CDR3 is encoded by further DNA sequences in the sample. The chain couples TRBV12-5 to TRBJ2-5; possible D gene TRBD2, 6 bases. Germline CDR1 and CDR2: LGHNT and FRNRAP. The germline V and J ends were trimmed by 5 bases and 4 bases, with 11 bases remaining between them. This CDR3 spans 13 amino acids. The CDR3 DNA sequence: TGTGCTAGTGGTCCCGGGAGAAGAGAGACCCAGTACTTC. The encoded protein is CASGPGRRETQYF.

The CDR3 loop is CASSFSSGETLYEQYF. The CDR3 bases are TGTGCCAGCAGTTTCTCTAGCGGGGAAACCCTCTACGAGCAGTACTTC. The V call is TRBV27, the J call TRBJ2-7; 9 positions agree with TRBD2. The ends lost 3 bases at V and 3 bases at J; junction bases unmatched: 9. The germline V gene has CDR1 MNHEY and CDR2 SMNVEV (reference sequence). The CDR3 is made up of 16 amino acids.

The chain uses TRBV7-2 and TRBJ2-7, with TRBD2 as a possible D gene (6 bases). The V end was cut by 8 bases, the J end by 0 bases, with 14 bases between. Germline V gene lookup returns CDR1 SGHTA and CDR2 FQGNSA. The CDR3 spans 14 residues. The CDR3 DNA sequence: TGTGCCAGCCTCAGGGACTTTGGCTCCTACGAGCAGTACTTC. Its protein product is CASLRDFGSYEQYF. Supplemented by reference TRBV7-2 and TRBJ2-7, the full variable domain reads GAGVSQSPSNKVTEKGKDVELRCDPISGHTALYWYRQSLGQGLEFLIYFQGNSAPDKSGLPSDRFSAERTGGSVSTLTIQRTQQEDSAVYLCASLRDFGSYEQYFGPGTRLTVT.

The genes are TRBV7-8 and TRBJ1-2, with 8 bases identical to TRBD1. Unmatched junction bases numbered 7, after V lost 6 bases and J lost 7 bases. This CDR3 comprises 13 residues. CDR1 is SGHVS and CDR2 is FQNEAQ in the germline V gene. The CDR3 loop is CASSLGQDFGYTF. CDR3 DNA sequence: TGTGCCAGCAGTTTGGGACAGGACTTTGGCTACACCTTC.

V usage is TRBV27 and J usage is TRBJ2-3, with D perhaps matching TRBD1 (8 bases). The ends were cut back, 6 bases at V and 4 bases at J, with 17 bases in the middle. The CDR3 covers 15 residues. Germline V gives CDR1 MNHEY, CDR2 SMNVEV (reference sequence). CDR3 nucleotide sequence: TGTGCCAGCAGCCTAAGTACAGGGGGGGCAGATACGCAGTATTTT. It is translated as CASSLSTGGADTQYF.

V usage is TRBV15 and J usage is TRBJ1-1; a possible D gene is TRBD1 (6 bases). This CDR3 contains 14 residues. Trimming removed 4 bases at V and 5 bases at J, with 14 bases between. Germline CDR1 and CDR2: LNHNV and YYDKDF (reference sequence). The CDR3 DNA is TGTGCCACCAGCAAACCCAGGGGAGTGACTGAAGCTTTCTTT. It translates to CATSKPRGVTEAFF.

The V gene is TRBV2, the J gene TRBJ2-1, with 9 nucleotides matching TRBD2. Trimming cost V 2 bases and J 9 bases; bases outside gene matches: 5. CDR3 size: 14 residues. Germline V CDR1 and CDR2: SNHLY, FYNNEI. CDR3 protein: CASSERLAGVEQFF. The DNA of the CDR3 is TGTGCCAGCAGTGAAAGGTTAGCGGGGGTTGAGCAGTTCTTC.

The chain combines TRBV7-9 with TRBJ1-2, with 8 bases matching TRBD1. The trim removed 2 bases at V and 0 bases at J, leaving 5 bases unmatched. Looked up from germline, CDR1 is SEHNR and CDR2 is FQNEAQ (reference sequence). The CDR3 spans 16 residues. CDR3 region: CASSLKTGETNYGYTF. The CDR3 DNA reads as TGTGCCAGCAGCTTAAAGACAGGGGAAACTAACTATGGCTACACCTTC.

This clone occurred a few times. V and J are TRBV6-5 and TRBJ2-7; D ambiguous. This CDR3 region has 13 residues. Germline CDR1 is MNHEY and CDR2 is SVGAGI. Trimming took off 8 bases at V and 1 base at J, with 12 bases between the two ends. DNA for the CDR3: TGTGCCAGCGCATCAGTCCTTTCCTACGAGCAGTACTTC. It encodes CASASVLSYEQYF.

The chain couples TRBV4-1 to TRBJ1-5; 10 positions match TRBD1. This CDR3 has 14 residues. V shed 3 bases and J 7 bases; nucleotides not matched to a gene: 3. Per germline, CDR1 MGHRA and CDR2 YSYEKL. Here the CDR3 reads CASSQTGGAQPQHF. In DNA form, the CDR3 reads TGCGCCAGCAGCCAGACAGGGGGCGCACAGCCCCAGCATTTT.

CDR3: CASSLREANTEAFF. The CDR3 region has the DNA TGTGCCAGCAGCCTCCGGGAGGCGAACACTGAAGCTTTCTTT. The chain recombines TRBV27 with TRBJ1-1; D unclear. Germline CDR1 and CDR2: MNHEY and SMNVEV (reference sequence). The CDR3 consists of 14 residues. Deletions cut 6 bases from V and 1 base from J, with 12 bases between.

This clone appeared a single time. The chain combines TRBV19 with TRBJ2-6, with 8 nucleotides matching TRBD1. The CDR3 sequence is 14 residues long. Per germline, CDR1 LNHDA and CDR2 SQIVND (reference sequence). Germline trimming cut 6 bases from V and 9 bases from J; bases unmatched to any gene: 7. This CDR3 is CASRLQGEVNVLTF. CDR3 nucleotide sequence: TGTGCCAGTAGGTTACAGGGGGAAGTCAACGTCCTGACTTTC.

This chain uses TRBV20-1 with TRBJ1-1; D unresolved. The CDR3 runs 11 residues. CDR1 and CDR2 (germline): DFQATT, SNEGSKA (reference sequence). Trimming took off 3 bases at V and 4 bases at J, with 6 bases between the two ends. CDR3 sequence: CSARESTEAFF. The CDR3, as DNA: TGCAGTGCTAGGGAGAGCACTGAAGCTTTCTTT.

The gene calls are TRBV30 and TRBJ2-5; 8 bases are shared with TRBD2. The CDR3 runs 13 residues. Germline CDR1 is GTSNPN and CDR2 is SVGIG (reference sequence). V was clipped by 4 bases and J by 5 bases; unmatched bases: 6. The CDR3 reads CAWTPGGRETQYF. CDR3 sequence (DNA): TGTGCCTGGACCCCGGGGGGGAGGGAGACCCAGTACTTC.